This record concerns one T cell receptor (beta chain) sequence. Its specific antigen is unknown. There are no base qualities to consult, and no much larger clone falls within one base. TCR beta VDJ combination and CDR3 sequence profiling used genomic DNA as the template. An Illumina HiSeq 2000 was used for TCR repertoire sequencing. The original pipeline was this. TRBV/TRBJ rearrangement plots, CDR3 size and DJ length profiles, and Simpson's diversity index were used to evaluate the repertoires. The most abundant DNA sequence in the deep sequencing data was taken as the immunodominant clone. CDR3 amino acid sequences were checked for sharing across subjects and were also compared against the VDJdb database and published repertoires. TCRdb took the public reads, trimmed them with fastp at Q25, ran MiXCR for clone calling and kept in-frame beta chains. Duplicate CDR3 protein sequences are folded into a single record with the most common DNA and genes. The authors' filters were not applied to this entry. This sample comprises 150,000 or so distinct CDR3 sequences, over 50% of them detected only once. The ten largest clonotypes hold about an eighth of the sample.

V is pared back by 0 bases and J by 3 bases, with 11 bases lying between the germline termini. The germline V gene encodes CDR1 DFQATT and CDR2 SNEGSKA (reference sequence). The CDR3 goes from the cysteine to the phenylalanine over 15 residues. Only the CDR3 portion is preserved as DNA: 45 bases, with reading frame beginning at the first base. The entry originates in a study of CD8+CD57+ T cells in acquired aplastic anemia (dated by TCRdb to between 2018 and 2020). Some background on the complete study: DNA extracted from sorted CD4+ and CD8+ cells had a mean of approximately 3 ug, with a range of about 0.19 to 27.4 ug. CD8+CD57+ expansion was defined as a frequency above the mean frequency observed in healthy subjects.

What the authors observed across the whole study: Although roughly 29 CD8+ CDR3 sequences were shared by patients and controls, these sequences appeared highly expressed in patients and within the immunodominant clones of patients. No significant difference in CD8+ Simpson's diversity was found between patients and healthy controls (P=0.060).

Flow cytometry had shown CD8+CD57+ cell expansion in the patients selected for sequencing. Severe acquired aplastic anemia was diagnosed in all patients according to International Study of Aplastic Anemia and Agranulocytosis and Camitta criteria. No therapy had been received by the patients at the time of blood sampling. TCR repertoires of sorted CD4+ and CD8+ blood T cells from severe aplastic anemia patients and healthy subjects were deep-sequenced in the study. In the USA, patient enrollment took place under clinicaltrials.gov protocols 00001620, 01623167, 00001397, 00071045, 00081523 and 00961064. Ficoll-Paque density gradient centrifugation was used to isolate peripheral blood mononuclear cells. Before DNA extraction, CD4+ and CD8+ T cells were sorted by FACS or by magnetic beads.

Recombination connected TRBV20-1 to TRBJ2-2, and TRBD1 may be the D gene, going by 5 matching bases. The origin of this receptor is a human donor with aplastic anemia. Sequencing used sorted CD4+, CD8+, or CD8+CD57+ T cells (not recorded which) from PBMCs. The nucleotides read TGCAGTGCTAGAGATCCCAGGGTTGACACCGGGGAGCTGTTTTTT. This codes for CSARDPRVDTGELFF.